This T cell receptor beta chain was sequenced for a study of blood T cell repertoires in COVID-19. Turning to the study itself: Samples came from the United States, Italy and Spain, spanning acute and convalescent COVID-19. Sample material is recorded as cDNA or gDNA derived from T cells, B-cell-depleted T cells, or PBMCs.

Only in-frame clones appear in the TCRdb table, and some are missing; sequencing was by immunoSEQ multiplex PCR. There are 350,000 to 450,000 clones in the sample; 75% to 90% occur only once, and approximately 1.2% lies in the top ten. Assignment of participants to cohorts was predicated upon participant-reported clinical history. This TCR came from a man younger than 45 who had recovered from COVID-19. Sequencing used PBMCs or T cells enriched from blood (not recorded which).

Here the CDR3 DNA reads TGTGCCAGCAGACAGGGATTGAATTCACCCCTCCACTTT. It translates to CASRQGLNSPLHF. This chain uses TRBV6-5 with TRBJ1-6, with D tentatively TRBD1 (6 bases). The CDR3 length is 13 residues. V lost 6 bases and J lost 7, with 10 bases in between. CDR1 is MNHEY, CDR2 SVGAGI, per germline.